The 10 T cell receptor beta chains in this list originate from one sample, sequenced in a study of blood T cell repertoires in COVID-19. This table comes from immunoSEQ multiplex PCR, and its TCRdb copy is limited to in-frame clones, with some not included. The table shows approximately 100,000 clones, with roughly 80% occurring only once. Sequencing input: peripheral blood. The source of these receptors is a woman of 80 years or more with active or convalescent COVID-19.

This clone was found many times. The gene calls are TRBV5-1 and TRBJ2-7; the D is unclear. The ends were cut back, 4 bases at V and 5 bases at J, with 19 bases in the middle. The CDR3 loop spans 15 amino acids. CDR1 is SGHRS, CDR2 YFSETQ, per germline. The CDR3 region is CASSAAESVGNEQYF. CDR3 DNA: TGCGCCAGCAGCGCCGCGGAATCGGTTGGCAACGAGCAGTACTTC.

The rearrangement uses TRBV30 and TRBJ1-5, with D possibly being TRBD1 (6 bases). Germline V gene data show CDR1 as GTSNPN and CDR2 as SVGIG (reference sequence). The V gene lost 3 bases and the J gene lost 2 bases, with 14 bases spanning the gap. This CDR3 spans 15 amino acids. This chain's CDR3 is CAWRAQGSGNQPQHF. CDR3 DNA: TGTGCCTGGAGGGCACAGGGATCTGGCAATCAGCCCCAGCATTTT.

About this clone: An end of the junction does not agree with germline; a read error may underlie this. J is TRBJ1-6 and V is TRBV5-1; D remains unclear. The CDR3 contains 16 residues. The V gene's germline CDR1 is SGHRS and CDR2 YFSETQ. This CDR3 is CAGSLATQPNNSPLHF. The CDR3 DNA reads TGCGCCGGCAGCTTGGCCACCCAACCTAATAATTCACCCCTCCACTTT.

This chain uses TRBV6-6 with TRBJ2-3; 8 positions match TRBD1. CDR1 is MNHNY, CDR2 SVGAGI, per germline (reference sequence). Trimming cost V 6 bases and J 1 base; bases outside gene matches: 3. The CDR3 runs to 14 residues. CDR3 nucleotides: TGTGCCAGCAGCAGGGGGCGCGGCACAGATACGCAGTATTTT. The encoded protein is CASSRGRGTDTQYF.

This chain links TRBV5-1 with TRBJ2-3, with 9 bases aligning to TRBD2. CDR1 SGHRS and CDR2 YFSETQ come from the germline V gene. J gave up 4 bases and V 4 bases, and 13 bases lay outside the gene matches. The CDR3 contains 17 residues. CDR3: CASSREGASGVPDTQYF. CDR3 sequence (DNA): TGCGCCAGCAGCCGGGAGGGGGCTAGCGGGGTCCCAGATACGCAGTATTTT.

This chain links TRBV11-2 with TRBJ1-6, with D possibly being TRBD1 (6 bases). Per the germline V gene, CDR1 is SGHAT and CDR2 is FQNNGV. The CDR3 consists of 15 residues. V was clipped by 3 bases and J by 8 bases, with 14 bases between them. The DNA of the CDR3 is TGTGCCAGCAGCTTGGCCAGGGGAGGGTATTCACCCCTCCACTTT. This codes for CASSLARGGYSPLHF.

CDR3 DNA sequence: TGTGCCTGGAGACGGGAGGACCTAGCCAAAAACATTCAGTACTTC. It codes for CAWRREDLAKNIQYF. The chain joins TRBV30 to TRBJ2-4, with 7 bases aligning to TRBD2. The germline V gene has CDR1 GTSNPN and CDR2 SVGIG (reference sequence). The CDR3 is made up of 15 amino acids. Unmatched junction bases numbered 5, after V lost 3 bases and J lost 0 bases.

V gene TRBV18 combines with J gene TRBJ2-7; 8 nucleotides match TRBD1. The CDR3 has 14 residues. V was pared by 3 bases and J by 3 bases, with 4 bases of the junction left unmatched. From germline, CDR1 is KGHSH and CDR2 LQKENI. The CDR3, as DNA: TGTGCCAGCTCACCTAGACAGGGGTTCTACGAGCAGTACTTC. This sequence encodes CASSPRQGFYEQYF.

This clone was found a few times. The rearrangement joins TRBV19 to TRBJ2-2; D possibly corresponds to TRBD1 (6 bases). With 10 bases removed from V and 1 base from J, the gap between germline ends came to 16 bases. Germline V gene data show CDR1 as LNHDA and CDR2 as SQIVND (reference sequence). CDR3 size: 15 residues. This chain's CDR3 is CATSAGTQNTGELFF. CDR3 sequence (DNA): TGTGCCACCTCAGCCGGGACACAGAACACCGGGGAGCTGTTTTTT. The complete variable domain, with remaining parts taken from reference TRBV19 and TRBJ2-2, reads DGGITQSPKYLFRKEGQNVTLSCEQNLNHDAMYWYRQDPGQGLRLIYYSQIVNDFQKGDIAEGYSVSREKKESFPLTVTSAQKNPTAFYLCATSAGTQNTGELFFGEGSRLTVL.

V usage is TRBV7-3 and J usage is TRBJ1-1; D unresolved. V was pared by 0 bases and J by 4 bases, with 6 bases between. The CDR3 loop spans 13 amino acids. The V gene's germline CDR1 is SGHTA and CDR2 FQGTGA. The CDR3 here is CASSLTTTTEAFF. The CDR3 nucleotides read TGTGCCAGCAGCTTAACGACAACCACTGAAGCTTTCTTT.